This is a list of T cell receptor beta chains from one sample in a study of blood T cell repertoires in COVID-19. Here immunoSEQ multiplex PCR was the method, and the copy in TCRdb shows in-frame clones only, minus some. The profile shows 45,000 or so clones, about 85% of them singletons. Sequenced: peripheral blood. The receptor source for this set is a woman older than 75 in a cohort sampled during active or convalescent COVID-19. Each CDR3 is given with its conserved first and last residue. The D gene is left open where the match is weak. Only some rows state a clone size, as once, few, many or a class for expanded clones.

j_gene: TRBJ1-2
v_gene: TRBV5-4
d_gene: NA
abundance: NA
CDR3aa: CASSSGRVRATYGYTF
CDR3nt: TGTGCCAGCAGCTCCGGCCGAGTCAGGGCTACTTATGGCTACACCTTC

j_gene: TRBJ2-3
v_gene: TRBV6-2/TRBV6-3
d_gene: TRBD2
abundance: NA
CDR3aa: CASSYAGGRGDTQYF
CDR3nt: TGTGCCAGCAGTTACGCGGGAGGCCGGGGAGATACGCAGTATTTT

j_gene: TRBJ2-7
v_gene: TRBV9
d_gene: TRBD2
abundance: NA
CDR3aa: CASSVLAGPYEQYF
CDR3nt: TGTGCCAGCAGCGTATTAGCGGGGCCCTACGAGCAGTACTTC

j_gene: TRBJ2-7
v_gene: TRBV20-1
d_gene: TRBD2
abundance: NA
CDR3aa: CSASQREKYEQYF
CDR3nt: TGCAGTGCTAGTCAGCGGGAGAAATACGAGCAGTACTTC

j_gene: TRBJ2-5
v_gene: TRBV6-6
d_gene: TRBD2
abundance: NA
CDR3aa: CASSYSTGGPGETQYF
CDR3nt: TGTGCCAGCAGTTATTCAACGGGAGGGCCCGGGGAGACCCAGTACTTC

j_gene: TRBJ1-2
v_gene: TRBV7-2
d_gene: NA
abundance: NA
CDR3aa: CASSSRDTFYGYTF
CDR3nt: TGTGCCAGCAGCTCCCGGGACACCTTTTATGGCTACACCTTC

j_gene: TRBJ2-5
v_gene: TRBV5-1
d_gene: TRBD1
abundance: NA
CDR3aa: CASSLNRGGETQYF
CDR3nt: TGCGCCAGCAGCTTAAACAGGGGCGGAGAGACCCAGTACTTC

j_gene: TRBJ1-4
v_gene: TRBV9
d_gene: NA
abundance: NA
CDR3aa: CASSVAGSRGEKLFF
CDR3nt: TGTGCCAGCAGCGTAGCTGGCAGCCGGGGTGAAAAACTGTTTTTT

j_gene: TRBJ1-1
v_gene: TRBV12-2
d_gene: NA
abundance: NA
CDR3aa: CASRTHQNRGQFTEAFF
CDR3nt: TGTGCAAGTCGCACTCATCAAAACAGGGGGCAATTTACTGAAGCTTTCTTT

j_gene: TRBJ2-1
v_gene: TRBV12-5
d_gene: NA
abundance: once
CDR3aa: CASGSLLGLEQFF
CDR3nt: TGTGCTAGTGGTTCCCTTCTGGGCCTTGAGCAGTTCTTC

j_gene: TRBJ1-2
v_gene: TRBV7-2
d_gene: TRBD1
abundance: NA
CDR3aa: CASSPYSGTDYGYTF
CDR3nt: TGTGCCAGCAGCCCGTATTCCGGGACAGACTATGGCTACACCTTC

j_gene: TRBJ2-5
v_gene: TRBV11-2
d_gene: TRBD2
abundance: NA
CDR3aa: CAGGGSLAGGGQYF
CDR3nt: TGTGCAGGCGGGGGGTCGCTAGCGGGTGGGGGCCAGTACTTC

j_gene: TRBJ2-6
v_gene: TRBV30
d_gene: NA
abundance: NA
CDR3aa: CAWKYTGANVLTF
CDR3nt: TGTGCCTGGAAGTACACCGGGGCCAACGTCCTGACTTTC

j_gene: TRBJ2-5
v_gene: TRBV11-3
d_gene: NA
abundance: NA
CDR3aa: CASSFRGGETQYF
CDR3nt: TGTGCCAGCAGCTTCAGGGGCGGAGAGACCCAGTACTTC

j_gene: TRBJ1-5
v_gene: TRBV7-2
d_gene: NA
abundance: NA
CDR3aa: CASSLAGGDPSPQHF
CDR3nt: TGTGCCAGCAGCTTAGCAGGCGGGGACCCGTCGCCCCAGCATTTT

j_gene: TRBJ2-7
v_gene: TRBV7-9
d_gene: TRBD2
abundance: once
CDR3aa: CASSLGGLARADEQYF
CDR3nt: TGTGCCAGCAGCTTAGGGGGACTAGCGCGGGCGGACGAGCAGTACTTC

j_gene: TRBJ1-2
v_gene: TRBV4-1
d_gene: TRBD1
abundance: NA
CDR3aa: CASSHGDRASAGGYTF
CDR3nt: TGCGCCAGCAGCCATGGTGACAGGGCTTCGGCAGGGGGCTACACCTTC

j_gene: TRBJ2-5
v_gene: TRBV7-6
d_gene: TRBD2
abundance: NA
CDR3aa: CASSEGTSPRETQYF
CDR3nt: TGTGCCAGCAGCGAAGGGACTAGCCCCCGAGAGACCCAGTACTTC

j_gene: TRBJ2-7
v_gene: TRBV4-3
d_gene: NA
abundance: NA
CDR3aa: CASSQEPGSSYEQYF
CDR3nt: TGCGCCAGCAGCCAAGAACCGGGGAGCTCCTACGAGCAGTACTTC

j_gene: TRBJ2-3
v_gene: TRBV10-3
d_gene: NA
abundance: NA
CDR3aa: CAISERAEGTDTQYF
CDR3nt: TGTGCCATCAGTGAGCGGGCGGAGGGCACAGATACGCAGTATTTT

j_gene: TRBJ1-1
v_gene: TRBV7-9
d_gene: NA
abundance: NA
CDR3aa: CASSLGGVSTEAFF
CDR3nt: TGTGCCAGCAGCTTAGGGGGGGTTTCGACTGAAGCTTTCTTT

j_gene: TRBJ1-1
v_gene: TRBV9
d_gene: NA
abundance: NA
CDR3aa: CASAGPAGPGVFF
CDR3nt: TGTGCCAGCGCGGGGCCCGCTGGACCGGGGGTTTTCTTT

j_gene: TRBJ1-1
v_gene: TRBV11-3
d_gene: TRBD1
abundance: NA
CDR3aa: CASSLVPRAGGTEAFF
CDR3nt: TGTGCCAGCAGCTTAGTCCCCCGAGCAGGGGGCACTGAAGCTTTCTTT

j_gene: TRBJ2-2
v_gene: TRBV27
d_gene: TRBD2
abundance: NA
CDR3aa: CASSKRGANTGELFF
CDR3nt: TGTGCCAGCAGTAAGCGGGGTGCGAACACCGGGGAGCTGTTTTTT